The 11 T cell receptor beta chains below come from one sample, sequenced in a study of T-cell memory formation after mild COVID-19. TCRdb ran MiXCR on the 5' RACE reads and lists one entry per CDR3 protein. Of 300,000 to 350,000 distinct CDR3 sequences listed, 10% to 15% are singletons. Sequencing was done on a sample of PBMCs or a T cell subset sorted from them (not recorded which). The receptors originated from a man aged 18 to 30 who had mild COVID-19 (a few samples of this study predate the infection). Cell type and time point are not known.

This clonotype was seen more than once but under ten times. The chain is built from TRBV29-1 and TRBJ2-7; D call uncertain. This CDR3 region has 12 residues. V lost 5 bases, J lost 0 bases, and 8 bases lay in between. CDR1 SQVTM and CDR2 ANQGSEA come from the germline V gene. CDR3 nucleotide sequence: TGCAGCGTTCGGGTACACTCCTACGAGCAGTACTTC. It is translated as CSVRVHSYEQYF.

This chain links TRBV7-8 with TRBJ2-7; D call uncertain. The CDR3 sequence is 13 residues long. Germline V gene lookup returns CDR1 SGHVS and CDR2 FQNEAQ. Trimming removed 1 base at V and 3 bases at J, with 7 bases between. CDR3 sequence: CASSLDTYYEQYV. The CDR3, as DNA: TGTGCCAGCAGCTTAGACACCTACTACGAGCAGTACGTC.

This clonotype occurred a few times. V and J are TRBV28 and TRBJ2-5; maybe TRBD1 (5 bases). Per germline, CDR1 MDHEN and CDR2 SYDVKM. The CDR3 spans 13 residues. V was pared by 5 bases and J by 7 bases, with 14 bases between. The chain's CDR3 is CASSQDIPGTQYF. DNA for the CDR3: TGTGCCAGCAGTCAGGACATACCGGGGACCCAGTACTTC.

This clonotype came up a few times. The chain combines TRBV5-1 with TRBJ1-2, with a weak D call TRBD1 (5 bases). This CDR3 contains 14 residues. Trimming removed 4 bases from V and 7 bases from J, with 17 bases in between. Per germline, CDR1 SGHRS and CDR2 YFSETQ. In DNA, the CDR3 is TGCGCCAGCAGCCGGGACCGACCAGCTCCTGGCTACACCTTC. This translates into CASSRDRPAPGYTF.

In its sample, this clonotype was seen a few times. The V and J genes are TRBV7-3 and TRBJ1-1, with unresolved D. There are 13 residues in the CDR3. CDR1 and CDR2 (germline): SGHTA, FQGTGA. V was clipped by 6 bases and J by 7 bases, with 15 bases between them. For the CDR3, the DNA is TGTGCCAGCAGACACAACCCCCAGGATGAAGCTTTCTTT. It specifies CASRHNPQDEAFF.

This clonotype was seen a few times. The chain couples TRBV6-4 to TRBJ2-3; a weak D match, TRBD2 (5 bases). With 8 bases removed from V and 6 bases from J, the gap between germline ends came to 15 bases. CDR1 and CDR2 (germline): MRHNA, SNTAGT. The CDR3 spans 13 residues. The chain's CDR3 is CASAGQPQDTQYF. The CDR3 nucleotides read TGTGCCAGCGCGGGCCAACCACAGGATACGCAGTATTTT.

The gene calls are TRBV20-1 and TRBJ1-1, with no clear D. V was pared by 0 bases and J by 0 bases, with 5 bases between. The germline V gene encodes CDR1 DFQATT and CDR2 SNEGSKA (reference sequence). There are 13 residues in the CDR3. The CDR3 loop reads CSARDLLNTEAFF. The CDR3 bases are TGCAGTGCTAGAGATCTGCTGAACACTGAAGCTTTCTTT.

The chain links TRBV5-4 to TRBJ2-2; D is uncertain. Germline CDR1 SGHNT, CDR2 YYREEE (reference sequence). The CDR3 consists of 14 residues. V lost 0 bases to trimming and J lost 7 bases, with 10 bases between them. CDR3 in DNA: TGTGCCAGCAGCTTGGCTAGGTCGGACGGGGAGCTGTTTTTT. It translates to CASSLARSDGELFF.

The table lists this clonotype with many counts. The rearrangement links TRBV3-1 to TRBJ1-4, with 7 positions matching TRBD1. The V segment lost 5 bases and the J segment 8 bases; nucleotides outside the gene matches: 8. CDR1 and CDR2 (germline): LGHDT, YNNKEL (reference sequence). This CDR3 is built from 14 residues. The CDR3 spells CASSLTGYYEKLFF. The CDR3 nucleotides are TGTGCCAGCAGCTTGACAGGGTACTACGAAAAACTGTTTTTT.

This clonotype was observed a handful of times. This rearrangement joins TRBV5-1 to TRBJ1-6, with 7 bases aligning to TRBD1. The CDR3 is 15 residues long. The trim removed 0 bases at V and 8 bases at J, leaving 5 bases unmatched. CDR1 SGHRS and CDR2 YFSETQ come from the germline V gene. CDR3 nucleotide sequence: TGCGCCAGCAGCTTGGAGGGACAGTTCTATTCACCCCTCCACTTT. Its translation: CASSLEGQFYSPLHF.

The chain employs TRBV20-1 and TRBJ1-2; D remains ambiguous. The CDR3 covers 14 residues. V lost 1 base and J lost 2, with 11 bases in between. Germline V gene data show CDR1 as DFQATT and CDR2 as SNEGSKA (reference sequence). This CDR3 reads CSARVTGINYGYTF. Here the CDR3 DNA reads TGCAGTGCTAGAGTAACTGGGATAAACTATGGCTACACCTTC.